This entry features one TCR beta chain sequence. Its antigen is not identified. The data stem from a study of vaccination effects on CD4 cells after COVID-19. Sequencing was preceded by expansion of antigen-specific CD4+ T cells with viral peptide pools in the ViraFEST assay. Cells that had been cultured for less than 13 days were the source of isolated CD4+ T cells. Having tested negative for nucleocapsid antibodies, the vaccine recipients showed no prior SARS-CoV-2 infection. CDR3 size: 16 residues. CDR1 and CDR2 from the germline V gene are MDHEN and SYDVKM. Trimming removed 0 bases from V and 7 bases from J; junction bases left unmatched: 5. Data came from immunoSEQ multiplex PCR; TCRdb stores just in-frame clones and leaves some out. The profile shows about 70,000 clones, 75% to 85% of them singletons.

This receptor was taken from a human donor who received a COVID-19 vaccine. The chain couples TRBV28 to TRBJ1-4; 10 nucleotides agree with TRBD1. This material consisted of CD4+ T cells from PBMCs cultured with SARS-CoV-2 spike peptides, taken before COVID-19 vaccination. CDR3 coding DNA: TGTGCCAGCAGTTTATGGACAGGGGGCAAGAGTGAAAAACTGTTTTTT. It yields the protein CASSLWTGGKSEKLFF. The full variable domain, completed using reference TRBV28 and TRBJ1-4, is DVKVTQSSRYLVKRTGEKVFLECVQDMDHENMFWYRQDPGLGLRLIYFSYDVKMKEKGDIPEGYSVSREKKERFSLILESASTNQTSMYLCASSLWTGGKSEKLFFGSGTQLSVL.